The source of this TCR beta chain is a study of CD8+CD57+ T cells in acquired aplastic anemia. At the level of the study: Quantities of DNA derived from sorted CD4+ and CD8+ cells averaged around 3 ug. General study points: Statistical testing detected no significant gap in CD8+ Simpson's diversity between patients and controls.

TCR beta VDJ and CDR3 were profiled, and genomic DNA was the template. TCRdb passed the reads through MiXCR, listing each CDR3 protein once. The table records a few hundred thousand distinct CDR3 sequences, 65% to 75% of them present only once. Worth noting for this clonotype: Its target is not known.

The V gene's germline CDR1 is SGHRS and CDR2 YFSETQ. The germline V and J ends were trimmed by 3 bases and 3 bases, with 13 bases remaining between them. This CDR3 contains 14 residues. The sequence derives from a human donor in good health, serving as a control. Source material: sorted CD4+, CD8+, or CD8+CD57+ T cells (not recorded which) from PBMCs. The V and J genes are TRBV5-1 and TRBJ2-7, with a possible D match to TRBD1 (6 bases). The CDR3 loop is CASSWTEPYYEQYF. The DNA of the CDR3 is TGCGCCAGCAGCTGGACAGAGCCTTACTACGAGCAGTACTTC.